Following are 25 T cell receptor beta chains from one sample sequenced in a study of blood T cell repertoires in COVID-19. Here immunoSEQ multiplex PCR was the method, and the copy in TCRdb shows in-frame clones only, minus some. Counted here are 170,000 or so clones, around nine tenths occurring once; the ten biggest clones make up approximately 0.6%. Sequenced: peripheral blood. These receptors were obtained from a man in his sixties with COVID-19, enrolled during active disease.

The genes are TRBV19 and TRBJ2-1, with 10 bases aligning to TRBD1. V was pared by 6 bases and J by 9 bases, with 11 bases of the junction left unmatched. The CDR3 has 15 amino acids. Per germline, CDR1 LNHDA and CDR2 SQIVND (reference sequence). The CDR3 region is CASSSPGQGSGEQFF. CDR3 nucleotide sequence: TGTGCCAGTAGCAGCCCGGGACAGGGGTCCGGTGAGCAGTTCTTC.

A note on this clone: The germline gene is not matched at one end of the junction; a read error may be the cause. The chain combines TRBV7-3 with TRBJ2-5; 8 nucleotides line up with TRBD2. From germline, CDR1 is SGHTA and CDR2 FQGTGA. The CDR3 sequence is 14 residues long. The CDR3: CASSSSRSGETQHF. The CDR3 nucleotides read TGTGCCAGCAGCTCCTCACGTAGCGGGGAGACCCAGCACTTC.

The table lists this clone with a count of one. This chain connects TRBV19 to TRBJ1-1; weak D call: TRBD1 (6 bases). The V gene lost 5 bases and the J gene lost 4 bases, with 11 bases spanning the gap. CDR1 is LNHDA, CDR2 SQIVND, per germline (reference sequence). This CDR3 has 13 amino acids. The CDR3 nucleotides are TGTGCCAGTAGTGGTGAGGGGGTCACTGAAGCTTTCTTT. The encoded protein is CASSGEGVTEAFF.

About this clone itself: The junction differs from germline at one of its ends, possibly a read error. The chain employs TRBV3-1 (or the pseudogene TRBV3-2) and TRBJ1-6, with no clear D. The CDR3 consists of 13 residues. Germline loops: CDR1 LGHDT, CDR2 YNNKEL (reference sequence). The CDR3 region has the DNA TGTGCCAGCAGCCAAGATGCGTTGGCAGGCTCTGACTTT. It yields the protein CASSQDALAGSDF.

This chain's CDR3 is CASSPGQTYNEQFF. The CDR3 nucleotides are TGTGCCAGCTCACCCGGACAGACCTACAATGAGCAGTTCTTC. The chain couples TRBV18 to TRBJ2-1; perhaps TRBD1 as D (6 bases). Deletions cut 3 bases from V and 2 bases from J, with 8 bases between. The germline gives CDR1 KGHSH, CDR2 LQKENI. This CDR3 has 14 residues.

On this clone itself: Other nucleotide sequences from this sample produce the same CDR3. V and J are TRBV7-3 and TRBJ2-1, with unresolved D. The length of the CDR3 is 15 residues. Germline V gene sequence: CDR1 SGHTA, CDR2 FQGTGA. Trimming cost V 0 bases and J 3 bases, with 9 bases left between them. This CDR3 reads CASSLTGGSYNEQFF. The CDR3 DNA follows: TGTGCCAGCAGCTTAACCGGCGGAAGCTACAATGAGCAGTTCTTC.

J is TRBJ2-7 and V is TRBV28, with 8 bases identical to TRBD1. J lost 2 bases, V lost 6 bases, and 6 bases had no gene match. The CDR3 is 14 amino acids. Germline V gene lookup returns CDR1 MDHEN and CDR2 SYDVKM. The CDR3 DNA reads TGTGCCAGCAGATCGGGACAGGCCCCCTACGAGCAGTACTTC. Amino acids: CASRSGQAPYEQYF.

The count of this clone is one. DNA for the CDR3: TGTGCCAGCAGCGTCAGGGAGGGTACTGAAGCTTTCTTT. This translates into CASSVREGTEAFF. The chain has TRBV5-4 and TRBJ1-1; perhaps TRBD1 as D (5 bases). This CDR3 is 13 amino acids long. The germline CDR1 and CDR2 sequences are SGHNT and YYREEE (reference sequence). Between the trimmed V and J ends, which lost 4 bases and 5 bases, there was a span of 12 bases.

The chain couples TRBV28 to TRBJ2-7; the match to TRBD1 covers 9 bases. Trimming took 6 bases from V and 3 from J; bases not matched to a gene: 6. The length of the CDR3 is 14 residues. In germline, CDR1 is MDHEN, CDR2 SYDVKM. CDR3 sequence reads: CASRRQGVNYEQYF. Here the CDR3 DNA reads TGTGCCAGCAGGCGACAGGGGGTAAACTACGAGCAGTACTTC.

The chain links TRBV10-3 to TRBJ1-3; 7 bases line up with TRBD1. This CDR3 is 15 amino acids long. Losses at the gene ends were 9 bases for V and 0 bases for J; bases not matched to a gene: 8. Germline values: CDR1 ENHRY, CDR2 SYGVKD. DNA for the CDR3: TGTGCCATATCCCCGGGGACAGCCTCTGGAAACACCATATATTTT. This translates into CAISPGTASGNTIYF.

This clone occurred a few times. CDR3 loop: CASSDEGLSYNEQFF. CDR3 in DNA: TGTGCCAGCAGTGACGAGGGCCTCTCCTACAATGAGCAGTTCTTC. The rearrangement uses TRBV25-1 and TRBJ2-1; TRBD2 might be the D (5 bases). Germline-derived CDR1 and CDR2 are MGHDK and SYGVNS. Between the trimmed V and J ends, which lost 3 bases and 0 bases, there was a span of 9 bases. This CDR3 is built from 15 residues.

This chain links TRBV7-2 with TRBJ2-5; D gene unclear. Germline V lookup: CDR1 SGHTA, CDR2 FQGNSA. The CDR3 has 12 amino acids. V was trimmed by 6 bases and J by 2 bases, leaving 7 bases between them. The CDR3 region is CASSLMQETQYF. CDR3 DNA: TGTGCCAGCAGTCTTATGCAAGAGACCCAGTACTTC.

V and J are TRBV6-5 and TRBJ2-6; TRBD2 is a possible D gene (6 bases). Germline CDR1 reads MNHEY; CDR2 reads SVGAGI. The CDR3 length is 15 residues. Trimming left V 8 bases short and J 0 bases short, with 11 bases between. The CDR3 region has the DNA TGTGCCAGCGGGCCCGGGGGCTCTGGGGCCAACGTCCTGACTTTC. Amino acid sequence: CASGPGGSGANVLTF.

The V gene is TRBV3-1 (or the pseudogene TRBV3-2), the J gene TRBJ2-3; TRBD2 aligns across 8 bases. CDR3 length equals 14 residues. V shed 1 base, J shed 4 bases, and the junction held 1 base outside the gene matches. Germline V gene data show CDR1 as LGHDT and CDR2 as YNNKEL (reference sequence). CDR3 bases: TGTGCCAGCAGCCAAGGACTAGCGTCAGATACGCAGTATTTT. It specifies CASSQGLASDTQYF.

This sequence joins TRBV9 and TRBJ1-4; TRBD1 is a possible D gene (6 bases). Germline CDR1 and CDR2: SGDLS and YYNGEE. The germline V and J ends were trimmed by 4 bases and 7 bases, with 17 bases remaining between them. This CDR3 is built from 15 residues. DNA for the CDR3: TGTGCCAGCAGCCCAAGGGGGGGGACGGGTGAAAAACTGTTTTTT. This codes for CASSPRGGTGEKLFF.

This sequence joins TRBV18 and TRBJ2-7, with D uncertain. Trimming cost V 1 base and J 2 bases, with 6 bases left between them. Germline lookup yields CDR1 KGHSH and CDR2 LQKENI. The CDR3 length is 13 residues. The CDR3 DNA follows: TGTGCCAGCTCACCACTGGAGACCTACGAGCAGTACTTC. It translates to CASSPLETYEQYF. Full variable domain (rest looked up from reference TRBV18 and TRBJ2-7): NAGVMQNPRHLVRRRGQEARLRCSPMKGHSHVYWYRQLPEEGLKFMVYLQKENIIDESGMPKERFSAEFPKEGPSILRIQQVVRGDSAAYFCASSPLETYEQYFGPGTRLTVT.

This rearrangement joins TRBV19 to TRBJ1-6; D is ambiguous. The CDR3 consists of 16 residues. CDR1 LNHDA and CDR2 SQIVND come from the germline V gene (reference sequence). Trimming stripped 2 bases from V and 3 bases from J, with 11 bases between. This CDR3 is CASSISEGSYNSPLHF. CDR3 in DNA: TGTGCCAGTAGTATATCAGAGGGAAGCTATAATTCACCCCTCCACTTT.

V gene TRBV28 combines with J gene TRBJ1-2; TRBD1 aligns across 7 bases. The CDR3 length is 12 residues. The V gene's germline CDR1 is MDHEN and CDR2 SYDVKM. V trimming: 7 bases; J trimming: 7 bases; junction bases outside the gene matches: 6. The CDR3 sequence: CASILTGFGYTF. In nucleotides, the CDR3 is TGTGCCAGCATCCTGACAGGGTTTGGCTACACCTTC.

Points on this clone: The junction shows a germline mismatch at one end, possibly a read error. The chain carries TRBV7-2 and TRBJ2-7, with a possible D match to TRBD2 (7 bases). Germline CDR1 SGHTA, CDR2 FQGNSA. The CDR3 totals 14 residues. The CDR3 loop is CASNLMGGGYEQYF. CDR3 DNA: TGTGCCAGCAACTTAATGGGAGGGGGCTACGAGCAGTACTTC.

The V call is TRBV7-2, the J call TRBJ1-6; 7 bases align to TRBD1. The CDR3 extends over 14 amino acids. Germline trimming cut 5 bases from V and 9 bases from J; bases unmatched to any gene: 7. CDR1 and CDR2 from the germline V gene are SGHTA and FQGNSA. For the CDR3, the DNA is TGTGCCAGCAGCGCCGACAGGGTCGCTTCACCCCTCCACTTT. This encodes CASSADRVASPLHF.

This clone was counted a single time. This chain connects TRBV11-2 to TRBJ2-7, with 8 bases aligning to TRBD1. Trimming at V came to 4 bases and at J to 2 bases, leaving 10 bases not matched to a gene. The CDR3 is 16 amino acids. CDR1 and CDR2 from the germline V gene are SGHAT and FQNNGV. CDR3 residues: CASSWIRTGRTYEQYF. The CDR3 nucleotides are TGTGCCAGCAGCTGGATACGGACAGGGCGAACCTACGAGCAGTACTTC.

The chain couples TRBV11-2 to TRBJ1-5; no clear D. This CDR3 region has 13 residues. The germline CDR1 and CDR2 sequences are SGHAT and FQNNGV. V gave up 5 bases and J gave up 0 bases, with 5 bases separating them. The DNA for the CDR3 is TGTGCCAGCAGCGTCTATAGCAATCAGCCCCAGCATTTT. Residues: CASSVYSNQPQHF.

This clone has just one count. The chain uses TRBV5-1 and TRBJ1-1; D ambiguous. Trimming stripped 0 bases from V and 1 base from J, with 7 bases between. CDR1 is SGHRS and CDR2 is YFSETQ in the germline V gene. The CDR3 totals 14 residues. CDR3: CASSLEQQNTEAFF. The CDR3 DNA reads as TGCGCCAGCAGCTTGGAACAGCAGAACACTGAAGCTTTCTTT.

The V gene is TRBV30, the J gene TRBJ2-7, with D tentatively TRBD1 (6 bases). Germline CDR1 GTSNPN, CDR2 SVGIG (reference sequence). The CDR3 is 13 amino acids. V was clipped by 2 bases and J by 2 bases, with 10 bases between them. CDR3 in amino acids: CAWSRTATYEQYF. In DNA, the CDR3 is TGTGCCTGGAGTAGGACAGCAACCTACGAGCAGTACTTC.

In regard to this clone: Other nucleotide sequences in the sample specify the same CDR3. This chain joins TRBV12-3 or TRBV12-4 and TRBJ2-5; the D gene is possibly TRBD2 (7 bases). Trimming stripped 5 bases from V and 5 bases from J, with 12 bases between. CDR3 size: 13 residues. The CDR3 sequence is CASSLEGGETQYF. The CDR3 DNA follows: TGTGCCAGCAGTCTCGAGGGGGGGGAGACCCAGTACTTC.